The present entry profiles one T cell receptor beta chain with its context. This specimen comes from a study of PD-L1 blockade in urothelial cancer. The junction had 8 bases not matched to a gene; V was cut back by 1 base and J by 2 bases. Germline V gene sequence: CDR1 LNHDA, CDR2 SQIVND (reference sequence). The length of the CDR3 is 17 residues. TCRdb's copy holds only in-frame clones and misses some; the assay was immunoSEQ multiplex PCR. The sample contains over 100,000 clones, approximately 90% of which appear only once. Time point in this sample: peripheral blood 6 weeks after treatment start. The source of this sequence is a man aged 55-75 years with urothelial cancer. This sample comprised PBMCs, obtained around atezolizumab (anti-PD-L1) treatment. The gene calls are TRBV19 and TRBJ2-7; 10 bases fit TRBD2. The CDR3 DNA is TGTGCCAGTAGTATAGCGGCTAGCGGGAGTATCCCCTACGAGCAGTACTTC. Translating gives CASSIAASGSIPYEQYF.